The sequence of this T cell receptor beta chain was determined in a study of preoperative IRX-2 immunotherapy in early breast cancer. V lost 5 bases to trimming and J lost 0 bases; unmatched junction nucleotides: 7. The CDR3 is made up of 16 amino acids. The germline gives CDR1 SSHAT, CDR2 FNYEAQ (reference sequence). Sequenced by immunoSEQ multiplex PCR; TCRdb stores in-frame clones only, minus some. The sample holds under 40,000 clones, around nine tenths seen once. Stated treatment: preoperative locoregional IRX-2 cytokine immunotherapy. Preoperative locoregional IRX-2 cytokine immunotherapy was tested in the phase Ib source study.

The sample was tumor tissue, taken after IRX-2 immunotherapy. V and J are TRBV7-7 and TRBJ2-3, with TRBD1 identical over 8 bases. This receptor was taken from a human donor with breast cancer. The CDR3 nucleotides read TGTGCCAGCAGCCACGGACAGGGCCTTAGCACAGATACGCAGTATTTT. Its translation is CASSHGQGLSTDTQYF.